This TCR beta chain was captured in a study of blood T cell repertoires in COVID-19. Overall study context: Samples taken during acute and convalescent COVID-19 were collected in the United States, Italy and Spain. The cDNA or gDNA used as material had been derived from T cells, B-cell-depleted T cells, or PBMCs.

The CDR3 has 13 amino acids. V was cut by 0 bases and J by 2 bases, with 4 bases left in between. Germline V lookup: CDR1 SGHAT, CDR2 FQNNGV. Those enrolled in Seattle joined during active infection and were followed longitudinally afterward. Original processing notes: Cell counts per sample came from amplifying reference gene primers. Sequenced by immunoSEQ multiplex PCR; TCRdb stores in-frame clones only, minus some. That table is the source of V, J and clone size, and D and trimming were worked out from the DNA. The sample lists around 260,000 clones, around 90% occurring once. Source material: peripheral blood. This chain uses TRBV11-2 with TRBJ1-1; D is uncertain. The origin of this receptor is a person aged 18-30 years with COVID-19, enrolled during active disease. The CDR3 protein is CASSLELNTEAFF. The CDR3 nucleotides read TGTGCCAGCAGCTTAGAACTTAACACTGAAGCTTTCTTT.